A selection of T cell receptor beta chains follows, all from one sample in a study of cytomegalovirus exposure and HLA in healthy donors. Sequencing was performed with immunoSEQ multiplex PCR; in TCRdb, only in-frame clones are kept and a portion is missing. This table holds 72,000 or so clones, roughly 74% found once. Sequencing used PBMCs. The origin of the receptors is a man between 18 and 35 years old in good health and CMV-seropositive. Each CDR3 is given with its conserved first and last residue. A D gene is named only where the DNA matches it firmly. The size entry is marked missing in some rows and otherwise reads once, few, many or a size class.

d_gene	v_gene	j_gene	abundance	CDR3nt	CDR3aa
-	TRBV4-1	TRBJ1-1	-	TGCGCCAGCAGCCAATGGGGCGGGAACACTGAAGCTTTCTTT	CASSQWGGNTEAFF
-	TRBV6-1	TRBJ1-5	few	TGTGCCAGCAGTCGCGATAATCAGCCCCAGCATTTT	CASSRDNQPQHF
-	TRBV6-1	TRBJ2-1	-	TGTGCCAGCAGGGCCAGTTACAATGAGCAGTTCTTC	CASRASYNEQFF
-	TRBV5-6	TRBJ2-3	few	TGTGCCAGCAGCCGGTATAGCACAGATACGCAGTATTTT	CASSRYSTDTQYF
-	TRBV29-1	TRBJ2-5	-	TGCAGCGTTGAAGAAGGGGGGGGGTACCAAGAGACCCAGTACTTC	CSVEEGGGYQETQYF
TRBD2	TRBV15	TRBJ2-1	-	TGTGCCACCAGCGTCAGCGGGGGGGCCAGTGAGCAGTTCTTC	CATSVSGGASEQFF
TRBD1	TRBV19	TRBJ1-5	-	TGTGCCAGTACCGGGACAGGCCGTCAGCCCCAGCATTTT	CASTGTGRQPQHF
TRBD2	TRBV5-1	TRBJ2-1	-	TGCGCCAGCAGCGGCGGGCTGACTAGCGGGAGCGGTAATGAGCAGTTCTTC	CASSGGLTSGSGNEQFF
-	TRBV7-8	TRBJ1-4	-	TGTGCCAGCAGCTCCCGATGGGGCTCGGATGAAAAACTGTTTTTT	CASSSRWGSDEKLFF
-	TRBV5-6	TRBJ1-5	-	TGTGCCAGCAGCTTGGGGAGTCAGCCCCAGCATTTT	CASSLGSQPQHF
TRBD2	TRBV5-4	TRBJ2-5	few	TGTGCCAGCAGCCCGGGACTAGATAGGAAAGAGACCCAGTACTTC	CASSPGLDRKETQYF
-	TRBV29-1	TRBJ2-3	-	TGCGGACGGGGAGGATGCACAGATACGCAGTATTTT	CGRGGCTDTQYF
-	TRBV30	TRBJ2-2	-	TGTGCCTGGAGCTACAGGGACACCGGGGAGCTGTTTTTT	CAWSYRDTGELFF
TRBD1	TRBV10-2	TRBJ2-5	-	TGCGCCAGCACCTATAGGACAGGGGCTGGGGAGACCCAGTACTTC	CASTYRTGAGETQYF
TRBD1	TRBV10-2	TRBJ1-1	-	TGCGCCAGCAGTGTTGAGATCACAGGGGACACTGAAGCTTTCTTT	CASSVEITGDTEAFF
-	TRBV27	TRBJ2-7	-	TGTGCCAGCTCAGTGGGGGGCTACGAGCAGTACTTC	CASSVGGYEQYF
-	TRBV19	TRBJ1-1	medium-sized	TGTGCCAGTAGTATACCTCTCGCAGGGTGGAACACTGAAGCTTTCTTT	CASSIPLAGWNTEAFF
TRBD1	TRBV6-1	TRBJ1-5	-	TGTGCCAGCAGTGGACAGGGGGCTAGACAGCCCCAGCATTTT	CASSGQGARQPQHF
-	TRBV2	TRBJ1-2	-	TGTGCCAGCAGTGAAGCGCAGGGATATGGCTACACCTTC	CASSEAQGYGYTF
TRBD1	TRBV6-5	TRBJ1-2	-	TGTGCCAGCAGTTCGCTCGACAGGGGCCCCTATGGCTACACCTTC	CASSSLDRGPYGYTF
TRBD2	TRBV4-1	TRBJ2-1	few	TGCGCCAGCAGCCGTCTAGCGGGGGGTGGTGATGAGCAGTTCTTC	CASSRLAGGGDEQFF
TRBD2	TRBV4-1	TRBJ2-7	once	TGCGCCAGCAGCCGAACGACTAGCGGGGGTAACTACGAGCAGTACTTC	CASSRTTSGGNYEQYF
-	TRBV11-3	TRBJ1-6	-	TGTGCCAGCAGTGCGGGGGTTTCTTCACCCCTCCACTTT	CASSAGVSSPLHF
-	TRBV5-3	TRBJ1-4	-	TGTGCCAGAAGCAGAGTAAATGAAAAACTGTTTTTT	CARSRVNEKLFF
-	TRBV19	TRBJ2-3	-	TGTGCCATTCTCGACAGGATCACAGATACGCAGTATTTT	CAILDRITDTQYF
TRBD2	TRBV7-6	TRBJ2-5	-	TGTGCCAGCAGCGCGACTAGCGGGGGACTAGGGACCCAGTACTTC	CASSATSGGLGTQYF
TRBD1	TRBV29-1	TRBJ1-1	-	TGCAGCGTTGTAACAGGGGGTGGGGGCACTGAAGCTTTCTTT	CSVVTGGGGTEAFF
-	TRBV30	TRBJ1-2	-	TGTGCCTGGAGTGCCCCGGCCGACAGAAGATATGGCTACACCTTC	CAWSAPADRRYGYTF
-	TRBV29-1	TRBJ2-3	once	TGCAGCGTTGAAGGGCGGTTTTTGGATACGCAGTATTTT	CSVEGRFLDTQYF
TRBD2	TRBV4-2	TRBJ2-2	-	TGTGCCAGCAGCCAAGATACTAGCGGGAGACCCGCCGGGGAGCTGTTTTTT	CASSQDTSGRPAGELFF
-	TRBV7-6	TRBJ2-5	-	TGTGCCAGCAGCTTAGACCGCCTAGTGCAGGAGACCCAGTACTTC	CASSLDRLVQETQYF
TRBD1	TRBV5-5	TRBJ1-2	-	TGTGCCAGCAGCGCACAGGGGACCTATGGCTACACCTTC	CASSAQGTYGYTF
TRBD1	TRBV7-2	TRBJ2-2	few	TGTGCCAGCAGCACCGGGACAGGGTCCGGGGAGCTGTTTTTT	CASSTGTGSGELFF
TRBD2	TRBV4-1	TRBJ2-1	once	TGCGCCAGCAGCCAAGATATTCCCACTAGCGGAATCTACAATGAGCAGTTCTTC	CASSQDIPTSGIYNEQFF
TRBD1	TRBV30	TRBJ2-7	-	TGTGCCTGGACTAGGGGGACAGGGAACGAGCAGTACTTC	CAWTRGTGNEQYF
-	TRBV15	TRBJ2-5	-	TGTGCCACCAGCAGAGATAGAATCAAAGAGACCCAGTACTTC	CATSRDRIKETQYF
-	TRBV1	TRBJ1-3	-	TGCACCAGCAGCCAAAGCCCCCCGGCTGGAAACACCATATATTTT	CTSSQSPPAGNTIYF
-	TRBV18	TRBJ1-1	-	TGTGCCAGCTCACCCCGTGAGCCCACTGAAGCTTTCTTT	CASSPREPTEAFF
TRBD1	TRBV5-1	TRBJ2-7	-	TGCGCCAGCAGCCGGGGACAGGGGATTGACGAGCAGTACTTC	CASSRGQGIDEQYF
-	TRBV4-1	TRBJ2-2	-	TGCGCCAGCAGCCAAATGGACTTAGGGTTTAGGACCGGGGAGCTGTTTTTT	CASSQMDLGFRTGELFF
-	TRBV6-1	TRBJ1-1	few	TGTGCCAGCTGGGCCACAGGGAACACTGAAGCTTTCTTT	CASWATGNTEAFF
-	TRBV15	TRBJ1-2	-	TGTGCCACCAGCAGAGACGGCGGGGGGCCTGTGGGCTACACCTTC	CATSRDGGGPVGYTF
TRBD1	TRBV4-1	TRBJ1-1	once	TGCGCCAGCAGCGCTGGACAGGGGCTGAACACTGAAGCTTTCTTT	CASSAGQGLNTEAFF
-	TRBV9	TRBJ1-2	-	TGTGCCAGCAGCGTAGGGGCCCTTGACTATGGCTACACCTTC	CASSVGALDYGYTF
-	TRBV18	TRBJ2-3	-	TGTGCCAGCTCGGACAGTTCTACAGATACGCAGTATTTT	CASSDSSTDTQYF
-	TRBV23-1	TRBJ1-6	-	TGCGCCAGCAGTGGACTTAATTCACCCCTCCACTTT	CASSGLNSPLHF
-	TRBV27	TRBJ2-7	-	TGTGCCAGCAGTTTCGGGGTAGGAGTCGAGCAGTACTTC	CASSFGVGVEQYF
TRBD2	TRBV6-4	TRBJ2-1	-	TGTGCCAGCACCGGGACTAGCGGGAGCGGAGAGGAGCAGTTCTTC	CASTGTSGSGEEQFF
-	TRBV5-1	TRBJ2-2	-	TGCGCCAGCAGCCCGGGACAGAACACCGGGGAGCTGTTTTTT	CASSPGQNTGELFF
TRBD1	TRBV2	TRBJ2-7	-	TGTGCCAGCAGTGAGGGGACAGGGGTTTACGAGCAGTACTTC	CASSEGTGVYEQYF
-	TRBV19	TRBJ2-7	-	TGTGCCAGTAGTATGGGCAGGGTAGCCCTCGAGCAGTACTTC	CASSMGRVALEQYF
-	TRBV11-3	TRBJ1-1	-	TGTGCCAGCAGCTTTCAGAACACTGAAGCTTTCTTT	CASSFQNTEAFF
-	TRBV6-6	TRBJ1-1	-	TGTGCCAGCAGTTACGGAGGACAGAAGAACACTGAAGCTTTCTTT	CASSYGGQKNTEAFF